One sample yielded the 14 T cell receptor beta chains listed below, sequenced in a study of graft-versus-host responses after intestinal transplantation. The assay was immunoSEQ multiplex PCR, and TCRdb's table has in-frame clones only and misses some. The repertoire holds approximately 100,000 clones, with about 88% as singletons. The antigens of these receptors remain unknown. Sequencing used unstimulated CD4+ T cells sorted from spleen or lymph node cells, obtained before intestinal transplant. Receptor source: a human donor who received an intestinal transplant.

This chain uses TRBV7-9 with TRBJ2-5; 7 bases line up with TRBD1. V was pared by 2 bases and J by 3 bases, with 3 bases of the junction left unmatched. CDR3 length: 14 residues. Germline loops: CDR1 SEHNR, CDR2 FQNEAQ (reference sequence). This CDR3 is CASSLLTGKETQYF. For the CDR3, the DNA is TGTGCCAGCAGCTTACTGACAGGGAAAGAGACCCAGTACTTC.

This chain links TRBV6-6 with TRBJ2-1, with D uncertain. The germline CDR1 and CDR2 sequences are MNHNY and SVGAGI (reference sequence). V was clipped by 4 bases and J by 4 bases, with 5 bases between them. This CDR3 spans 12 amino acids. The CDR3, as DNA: TGTGCCAGCAGTTCCGGTTACAATGAGCAGTTCTTC. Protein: CASSSGYNEQFF.

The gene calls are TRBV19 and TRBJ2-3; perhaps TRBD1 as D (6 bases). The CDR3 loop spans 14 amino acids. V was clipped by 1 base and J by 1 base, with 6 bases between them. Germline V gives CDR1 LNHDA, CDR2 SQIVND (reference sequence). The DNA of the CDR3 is TGTGCCAGTAGTATAGCAGGGGGCACAGATACGCAGTATTTT. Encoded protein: CASSIAGGTDTQYF.

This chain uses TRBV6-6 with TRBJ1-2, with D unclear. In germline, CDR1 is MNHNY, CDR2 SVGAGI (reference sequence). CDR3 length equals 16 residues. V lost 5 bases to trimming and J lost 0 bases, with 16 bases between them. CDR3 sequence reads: CASSQPRPNTNYGYTF. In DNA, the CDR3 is TGTGCCAGCAGTCAACCCCGGCCAAATACTAACTATGGCTACACCTTC.

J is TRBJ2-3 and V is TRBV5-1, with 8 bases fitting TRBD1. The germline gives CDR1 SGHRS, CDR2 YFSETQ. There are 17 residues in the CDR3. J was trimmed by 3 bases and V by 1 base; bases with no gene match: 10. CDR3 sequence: CASSLSRGRGNTDTQYF. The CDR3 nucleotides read TGCGCCAGCAGCTTGTCCAGGGGGCGCGGGAATACAGATACGCAGTATTTT.

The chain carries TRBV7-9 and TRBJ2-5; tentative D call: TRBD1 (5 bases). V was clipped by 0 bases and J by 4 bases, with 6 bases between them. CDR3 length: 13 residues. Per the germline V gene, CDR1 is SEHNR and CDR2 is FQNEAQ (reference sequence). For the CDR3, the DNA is TGTGCCAGCAGCTTAGCTGGGGCAGAGACCCAGTACTTC. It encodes CASSLAGAETQYF.

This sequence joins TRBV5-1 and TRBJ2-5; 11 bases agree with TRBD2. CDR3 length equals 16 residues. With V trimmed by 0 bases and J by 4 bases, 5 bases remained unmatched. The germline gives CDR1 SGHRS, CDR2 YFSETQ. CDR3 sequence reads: CASSLGLAGGGETQYF. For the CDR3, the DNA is TGCGCCAGCAGCTTGGGGCTAGCGGGAGGAGGAGAGACCCAGTACTTC.

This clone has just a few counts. This CDR3 is CASRSGTSGTYEQYF. The CDR3 DNA reads as TGTGCCAGCAGATCCGGGACTAGCGGTACCTACGAGCAGTACTTC. The V call is TRBV6-6, the J call TRBJ2-7; TRBD2 matches 11 bases. Trimming removed 6 bases from V and 2 bases from J; junction bases left unmatched: 6. This CDR3 spans 15 amino acids. Germline V gene sequence: CDR1 MNHNY, CDR2 SVGAGI (reference sequence).

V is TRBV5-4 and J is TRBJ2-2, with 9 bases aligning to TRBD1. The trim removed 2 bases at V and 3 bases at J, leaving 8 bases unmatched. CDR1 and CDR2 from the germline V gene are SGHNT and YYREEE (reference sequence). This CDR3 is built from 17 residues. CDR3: CASSFPLGQGDTGELFF. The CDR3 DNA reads TGTGCCAGCAGCTTTCCCCTGGGACAGGGAGACACCGGGGAGCTGTTTTTT.

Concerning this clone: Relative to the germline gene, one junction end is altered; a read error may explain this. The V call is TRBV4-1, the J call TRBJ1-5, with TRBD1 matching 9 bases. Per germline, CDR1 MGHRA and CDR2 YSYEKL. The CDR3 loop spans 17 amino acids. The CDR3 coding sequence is TGCGCCCGCAGCCGACGGGGAGGACAGGGGAGCAATCAGCCCCAGCATTTT. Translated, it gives CARSRRGGQGSNQPQHF.

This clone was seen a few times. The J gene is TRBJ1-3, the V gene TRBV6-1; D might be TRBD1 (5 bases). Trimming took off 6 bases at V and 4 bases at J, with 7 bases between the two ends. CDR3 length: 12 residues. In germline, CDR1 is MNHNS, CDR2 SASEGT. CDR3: CASRGTGNTIYF. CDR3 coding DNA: TGTGCCAGCAGAGGGACGGGAAACACCATATATTTT.

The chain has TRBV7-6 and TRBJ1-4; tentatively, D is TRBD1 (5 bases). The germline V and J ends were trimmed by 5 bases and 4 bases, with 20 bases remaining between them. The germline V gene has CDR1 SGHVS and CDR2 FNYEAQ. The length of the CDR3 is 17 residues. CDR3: CASSPLGLIRGNEKLFF. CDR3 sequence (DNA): TGTGCCAGCAGCCCCCTCGGACTGATTAGGGGTAATGAAAAACTGTTTTTT.

CDR3 nucleotides: TGTGCCAGCAGCTCAGGGTTATGGGCCTACGAGCAGTACTTC. It codes for CASSSGLWAYEQYF. The gene calls are TRBV11-1 and TRBJ2-7, with a possible D match to TRBD1 (5 bases). CDR3 length equals 14 residues. Germline values: CDR1 SGHAT, CDR2 FQDESV (reference sequence). V was clipped by 4 bases and J by 2 bases, with 12 bases between them.

CDR3 nucleotides: TGTGCCAGCAGCTTAATGGGGGACTATGGCTACACCTTC. Translated, it gives CASSLMGDYGYTF. The gene calls are TRBV13 and TRBJ1-2; possibly TRBD1 for D (5 bases). From germline, CDR1 is PRHDT and CDR2 FYEKMQ (reference sequence). The V gene lost 2 bases and the J gene lost 3 bases, with 7 bases spanning the gap. The CDR3 has 13 residues.